A selection of T cell receptor beta chains follows, all from one sample in a study of human T cells and chemical hapten exposure. TCRdb re-called the RACE reads through MiXCR, storing one row per CDR3 protein. The repertoire includes about 360,000 distinct CDR3 sequences, roughly 5% of them detected once, and approximately 2.3% sits in the top ten. The sample in question was whole blood, obtained in connection with sensitization to the hapten diphenylcyclopropenone (DPC). The receptors come from a woman aged 45 to 65 with alopecia areata. Some clones in this sample may be carry-over from other donors' samples. The CDR3 runs from the conserved cysteine through the conserved F or W. A D gene is named only where the DNA matches it firmly. A clone size is listed for some rows: how often the clone was seen (once, few, many), or a class if it is expanded.

CDR3 protein,CDR3 DNA,V gene,clone size,J gene,D gene
CASSSVLSGANVLTF,TGTGCCAGCAGCAGCGTACTCTCTGGGGCCAACGTCCTGACTTTC,TRBV7-9,-,TRBJ2-6,-
CATSRDPLGTEAFF,TGTGCCACCAGCAGAGATCCTCTGGGTACTGAAGCTTTCTTT,TRBV15,few,TRBJ1-1,-
CASREWDEQFF,TGTGCCAGCCGAGAGTGGGATGAGCAGTTCTTC,TRBV28,many,TRBJ2-1,-
CASSLGDPSRAKNIQYF,TGTGCCAGCAGCTTAGGGGACCCCTCTAGGGCCAAAAACATTCAGTACTTC,TRBV11-1,many,TRBJ2-4,-
CASSAYGANQETQYF,TGTGCCAGCAGTGCCTACGGGGCAAACCAAGAGACCCAGTACTTC,TRBV2,few,TRBJ2-5,-
CASSLISGLRETQYF,TGTGCCAGCAGCTTAATTTCAGGGTTAAGAGAAACCCAGTACTTC,TRBV7-2,many,TRBJ2-5,-
CASSHDDWGEQFF,TGTGCCAGCAGCCATGACGACTGGGGTGAGCAGTTCTTC,TRBV14,-,TRBJ2-1,-
CASVANEQYF,TGTGCCAGCGTCGCCAACGAGCAGTACTTC,TRBV2,many,TRBJ2-7,-
CASSFLKISGVAAEAFF,TGTGCCAGCAGTTTTTTAAAGATTTCTGGGGTTGCGGCTGAAGCTTTCTTT,TRBV28,many,TRBJ1-1,-
CASGNFRGRADSGANVLTF,TGTGCCAGCGGCAACTTCAGGGGGCGTGCTGACTCTGGGGCCAACGTCCTGACTTTC,TRBV7-6,-,TRBJ2-6,TRBD1
CASSFSAGSEQFF,TGTGCCAGCAGCTTTTCGGCGGGGAGTGAGCAGTTCTTC,TRBV11-3,-,TRBJ2-1,-
CASSLDSGGVADTQYF,TGTGCCAGCAGCCTTGACAGCGGGGGGGTGGCAGATACGCAGTATTTT,TRBV12-3/TRBV12-4,few,TRBJ2-3,TRBD2
CASTTEEGATYEQYF,TGTGCCAGCACCACTGAGGAGGGGGCCACCTACGAGCAGTACTTC,TRBV5-6,many,TRBJ2-7,-
CASSSVAGTDTQYF,TGTGCCAGCAGTTCCGTAGCGGGCACAGATACGCAGTATTTT,TRBV6-6,many,TRBJ2-3,-
CASSPRGSGANVLTF,TGTGCCAGCAGCCCCAGGGGCTCTGGGGCCAACGTCCTGACTTTC,TRBV7-9,many,TRBJ2-6,-
CASRGQDNQPQHF,TGTGCCAGCAGAGGACAGGACAATCAGCCCCAGCATTTT,TRBV2,many,TRBJ1-5,TRBD1
CASSQDPGQRAGNTIYF,TGTGCCAGCAGCCAAGATCCGGGACAGAGGGCCGGAAACACCATATATTTT,TRBV14,-,TRBJ1-3,TRBD1
CASSLGTGRNQPQHF,TGTGCCAGCAGCCTCGGGACAGGGAGGAATCAGCCCCAGCATTTT,TRBV5-4,-,TRBJ1-5,TRBD1
CASSFGQGVRGYTF,TGTGCCAGCAGCTTTGGACAGGGAGTACGGGGCTACACCTTC,TRBV5-4,many,TRBJ1-2,TRBD1
CASSQVKEQSSYNEQFF,TGTGCCAGCAGCCAAGTGAAAGAGCAGAGCTCCTACAATGAGCAGTTCTTC,TRBV3-1,-,TRBJ2-1,-
CASSNQGHYGYTF,TGTGCCAGCAGCAATCAGGGTCACTATGGCTACACCTTC,TRBV9,-,TRBJ1-2,-
CASSQDRAGISYEQYF,TGTGCCAGCAGCCAAGATCGGGCAGGGATCTCCTACGAGCAGTACTTC,TRBV3-1,many,TRBJ2-7,-
CASSPTSGGAETQYF,TGTGCCAGCAGCCCCACTAGCGGGGGGGCGGAGACCCAGTACTTC,TRBV7-2,-,TRBJ2-5,TRBD2
CASSDRTANTEAFF,TGCGCCAGCAGTGACAGGACAGCGAACACTGAAGCTTTCTTT,TRBV10-2,many,TRBJ1-1,-
CASSKTSGNYEQYF,TGTGCCAGCAGCAAAACTAGCGGGAACTACGAGCAGTACTTC,TRBV7-9,many,TRBJ2-7,TRBD2
CASTRSGFTDTQYF,TGTGCCAGCACCCGGAGCGGTTTCACAGATACGCAGTATTTT,TRBV7-2,few,TRBJ2-3,-
CASRRGQGAYYEQYF,TGTGCCAGCAGACGTGGGCAGGGGGCATACTACGAGCAGTACTTC,TRBV12-3/TRBV12-4,few,TRBJ2-7,TRBD1
CASSERREEQFF,TGTGCCAGCAGCGAGAGGCGGGAGGAGCAGTTCTTC,TRBV6-2/TRBV6-3,once,TRBJ2-1,TRBD2
CASSSTGLAGEGDEQFF,TGTGCCAGCAGCTCAACCGGACTAGCGGGAGAAGGTGATGAGCAGTTCTTC,TRBV4-2,few,TRBJ2-1,TRBD2
CASQIRTGNTDTQYF,TGTGCCAGCCAAATCCGGACAGGGAACACAGATACGCAGTATTTT,TRBV2,many,TRBJ2-3,TRBD1
CASSPPSRSYEQYF,TGTGCCAGCAGTCCCCCCAGTCGGTCCTACGAGCAGTACTTC,TRBV28,many,TRBJ2-7,-
CAISEQTGSNEKLFF,TGTGCCATCAGTGAGCAGACAGGGAGTAATGAAAAACTGTTTTTT,TRBV10-3,many,TRBJ1-4,TRBD1
CASSTTTGTGGRNQPQHF,TGTGCCAGCAGCACCACGACCGGGACAGGGGGCAGAAATCAGCCCCAGCATTTT,TRBV21-1,many,TRBJ1-5,-
CASNPPGAYNEQFF,TGTGCCAGCAACCCGCCGGGGGCGTACAATGAGCAGTTCTTC,TRBV25-1,-,TRBJ2-1,-
CSARARNSYNEQFF,TGCAGTGCTAGGGCGAGGAACTCCTACAATGAGCAGTTCTTC,TRBV20-1,few,TRBJ2-1,-
CSVEGLINYGYTF,TGCAGCGTTGAAGGTCTGATAAACTATGGCTACACCTTC,TRBV29-1,few,TRBJ1-2,-
CASSLGQSEKLFF,TGTGCCAGCAGTTTAGGTCAGAGTGAAAAACTGTTTTTT,TRBV12-3/TRBV12-4,many,TRBJ1-4,-
CASSLTAAKVGQYF,TGCGCCAGCAGCTTGACGGCGGCGAAAGTGGGGCAGTATTTT,TRBV5-1,few,TRBJ2-3,-
CASSQDRQSGNTIYF,TGCGCCAGCAGCCAAGACCGGCAGTCAGGAAACACCATATATTTT,TRBV4-3,-,TRBJ1-3,-
CSAPLGAGTMADTQYF,TGCAGTGCTCCACTAGGGGCGGGGACCATGGCAGATACGCAGTATTTT,TRBV20-1,few,TRBJ2-3,-
CASSVDPTARETQYF,TGTGCCAGCAGCGTAGACCCGACAGCACGAGAGACCCAGTACTTC,TRBV9,many,TRBJ2-5,-
CASSSDSSRATNEKLFF,TGTGCCAGCAGTTCCGATTCTTCACGCGCAACTAATGAAAAACTGTTTTTT,TRBV12-3/TRBV12-4,-,TRBJ1-4,-
CASSPGGHEQFF,TGTGCCAGCAGCCCTGGGGGACATGAGCAGTTCTTC,TRBV13,many,TRBJ2-1,-
CSVVRNEQFF,TGCAGCGTCGTGAGGAATGAGCAGTTCTTC,TRBV29-1,many,TRBJ2-1,-
CASSDTSETDTQYF,TGTGCCAGCAGTGACACTAGCGAAACAGATACGCAGTATTTT,TRBV25-1,few,TRBJ2-3,TRBD2
CASSTDRPNTEAFF,TGTGCCAGCAGTACCGACAGGCCGAACACTGAAGCTTTCTTT,TRBV6-2/TRBV6-3,many,TRBJ1-1,-
CATHPEGPDTQYF,TGCGCCACCCATCCCGAGGGGCCAGATACGCAGTATTTT,TRBV5-1,many,TRBJ2-3,-
CASGLENYGYTF,TGTGCTAGTGGTTTGGAAAACTATGGCTACACCTTC,TRBV12-5,few,TRBJ1-2,-
CASTEGGVGEKLFF,TGCGCCAGTACCGAAGGTGGAGTTGGTGAAAAACTGTTTTTT,TRBV5-1,many,TRBJ1-4,-
CASSPLTGSTDTQYF,TGTGCCAGCAGTCCTCTGACAGGTAGCACAGATACGCAGTATTTT,TRBV28,few,TRBJ2-3,-
CAISADEYGYTF,TGTGCCATCAGTGCGGACGAATATGGCTACACCTTC,TRBV10-3,many,TRBJ1-2,-
CASSYGLSNEQFF,TGTGCCAGCAGTTATGGACTGTCTAATGAGCAGTTCTTC,TRBV6-2/TRBV6-3,many,TRBJ2-1,-
CSEYRDRTLNTEAFF,TGCAGCGAATACCGGGACAGGACATTGAACACTGAAGCTTTCTTT,TRBV29-1,many,TRBJ1-1,TRBD1